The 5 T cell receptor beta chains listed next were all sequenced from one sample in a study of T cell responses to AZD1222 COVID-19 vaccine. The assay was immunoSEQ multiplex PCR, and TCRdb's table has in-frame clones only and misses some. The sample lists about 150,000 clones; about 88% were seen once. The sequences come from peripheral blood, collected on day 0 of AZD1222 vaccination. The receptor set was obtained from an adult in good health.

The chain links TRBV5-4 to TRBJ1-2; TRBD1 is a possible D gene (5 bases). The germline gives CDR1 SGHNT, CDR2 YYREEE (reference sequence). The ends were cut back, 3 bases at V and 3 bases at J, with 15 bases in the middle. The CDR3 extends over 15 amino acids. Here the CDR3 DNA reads TGTGCCAGCAGCTCCCGTGGGTCCAGGGACTATGGCTACACCTTC. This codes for CASSSRGSRDYGYTF.

CDR3: CASSQDRGTSFRRYNEQFF. The DNA of the CDR3 is TGCGCCAGCAGCCAAGATCGGGGGACTAGTTTTCGTCGATACAATGAGCAGTTCTTC. The genes are TRBV4-3 and TRBJ2-1, with 8 bases matching TRBD2. Germline V gene data show CDR1 as LGHNA and CDR2 as YSLEER. This CDR3 contains 19 residues. The V segment lost 0 bases and the J segment 4 bases; nucleotides outside the gene matches: 14.

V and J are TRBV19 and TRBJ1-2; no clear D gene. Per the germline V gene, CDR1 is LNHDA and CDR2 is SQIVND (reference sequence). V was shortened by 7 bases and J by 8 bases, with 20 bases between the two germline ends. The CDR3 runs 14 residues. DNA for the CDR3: TGTGCCAGTACGATGAGCACCTCCCCGGGGGGCTACACCTTC. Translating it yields CASTMSTSPGGYTF.

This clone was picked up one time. CDR3 DNA sequence: TGTGCCTGGAGTCAGGGTATTTCACCCCTCCACTTT. As protein: CAWSQGISPLHF. This chain connects TRBV30 to TRBJ1-6; possibly TRBD1 for D (5 bases). The CDR3 contains 12 residues. V lost 2 bases, J lost 9 bases, and 8 bases lay in between. CDR1 is GTSNPN, CDR2 SVGIG, per germline (reference sequence).

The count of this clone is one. CDR3 protein: CSVEASGIETQYF. The CDR3 DNA sequence: TGCAGCGTTGAAGCATCAGGGATAGAGACCCAGTACTTC. The chain has TRBV29-1 and TRBJ2-5, with D possibly being TRBD1 (5 bases). CDR1 is SQVTM and CDR2 is ANQGSEA in the germline V gene. CDR3 size: 13 residues. V was cut by 1 base and J by 4 bases, with 10 bases left in between.